This T cell receptor (beta chain) is drawn from a study of blood T cells in healthy people across ages. This clonotype was detected a few times. Next came a second PCR, run for 7 to 11 cycles, which used a sample-barcoded 5' primer along with a J-beta primer mix. TCRdb independently ran MiXCR on the 5' RACE reads; one entry per CDR3 protein. This table holds about 690,000 distinct CDR3 sequences, 40% to 45% found once. The CDR3 loop spans 9 amino acids. Germline CDR1 and CDR2: SGHNT and YENEEA. With 7 bases removed from V and 13 bases from J, the gap between germline ends came to 10 bases. The chain is built from TRBV11-3 and TRBJ2-5; D ambiguous. The TCR sequence derives from a man older than 75 in good health. The sample was blood. The chain's CDR3 is CASMEKMYF. CDR3 DNA: TGTGCCAGCATGGAGAAAATGTACTTC.